This TCR beta chain derives from a study of CD8 T cells in Susac syndrome (dated by TCRdb to between 2018 and 2021). For context, the study as a whole: Repertoire sequencing was used to test whether CD8+ T cell activation and differentiation in Susac syndrome was antigen driven. Results the study describes overall, beyond this receptor: The number of individuals in the TCR sequencing and HLA analysis was recognized as being relatively small.

RNA was extracted using the RNeasy kit, and roughly 0.45 to 1 ug of the RNA was reverse transcribed with random hexamers. The immunoSEQ multiplex PCR assay, covering 54 Vbeta and 13 Jbeta segments, was used to amplify TCR beta CDR3 regions. Bias from PCR amplification was corrected by using a synthetic template baseline for primer optimization and for computational correction. The original pipeline was this. Only productive sequences were kept, with reads annotated to V, D and J genes according to IMGT and analyzed in immunoSEQ Analyzer. To calculate clonality, Shannon entropy was normalized by log2 of the number of productive unique sequences and then subtracted from one. Public and private clones were assessed among the 100 most prevalent clones of each patient and control. Clones were defined as Susac-specific if absent from the healthy and MS cohorts, from around 1,100 published viral clones and from other ImmuneACCESS disease sequences. Using fastp trimming at Q25 and MiXCR clonotype assembly, TCRdb reanalyzed the public sequencing data and kept in-frame beta chains. Every distinct CDR3 protein forms one entry, paired with its most common genes and DNA. These V and J calls derive from TCRdb rather than the authors' analysis. Here the sample has approximately 160,000 distinct CDR3 sequences; about 94% occur a single time. The biggest ten clones account for about 0.14% of the sample.

High-throughput TCR beta sequencing profiled peripheral blood CD8+ and CD4+ T cells from healthy donors, Susac syndrome patients and multiple sclerosis patients. The healthy donors served as controls matched for age and sex. Bulk CD8+ and CD4+ T cells were purified by magnetic negative isolation, whereas CD8+ TEMRA cells were enriched by FACS. Blood was collected in EDTA tubes and processed within 24 hours, with PBMCs isolated through density gradient centrifugation. PBMCs destined for TCR sequencing were cryopreserved in liquid nitrogen and later thawed in a 37 °C water bath. The sorted or isolated CD4+, CD8+ and CD8+ TEMRA cells reached a purity of at least 90%. This clonotype was found once. It lacks a known antigen. No qualities accompany the bases; no much larger clone lies one base away. One read represents weak support. The germline V gene (reference sequence) yields LGHDT for CDR1 and YNNKEL for CDR2. Spanning cysteine to phenylalanine, the CDR3 consists of 14 amino acids. Of all the DNA, just the CDR3 is kept, 42 bases in frame from base 1. Here V drops 4 bases and J drops 8 bases, and the junction holds 7 bases not matched to any gene.

The source material was CD4+ T cells from PBMCs. The source is a human donor in good health. The V and J segments used are TRBV3-1 and TRBJ1-4, with 7 bases matching TRBD1. This receptor carries the CDR3 CASSRQGIKEKLFF. The sequenced DNA is TGTGCCAGCAGCCGACAGGGAATAAAGGAAAAACTGTTTTTT.